The 32 T cell receptor beta chains reported below all come from one sample, sequenced in a study of cytomegalovirus exposure and HLA in healthy donors (dated 2017 in TCRdb). The method was the immunoSEQ multiplex PCR assay. For the multiplex PCR, a mixture combining 60 forward primers for TCR Vbeta segments and 13 reverse primers for TCR Jbeta segments was used. TCRdb stores this immuneACCESS table with in-frame sequences only. Part of the clones is absent; in the studies checked, under half of the shortfall reflects unresolved V genes, and no reason is known for the rest. The sample records 80,000 or so clones, 62% of which are singletons. The top ten constitute under 4.5% of the sample. Sequenced material: PBMCs. These receptor sequences come from a male donor in good health and CMV-seropositive.

The genes are TRBV6-1 and TRBJ1-2; TRBD1 aligns across 10 bases. The CDR3 consists of 14 residues. From germline, CDR1 is MNHNS and CDR2 SASEGT. J gave up 4 bases and V 5 bases, and 4 bases lay outside the gene matches. The CDR3 protein is CASSPGTGAYGYTF. DNA for the CDR3: TGTGCCAGCAGTCCCGGGACAGGGGCCTATGGCTACACCTTC.

This chain joins TRBV15 and TRBJ1-4; no clear D. V was pared by 0 bases and J by 5 bases, with 10 bases between. Germline V CDR1 and CDR2: LNHNV, YYDKDF (reference sequence). This CDR3 spans 15 amino acids. The DNA of the CDR3 is TGTGCCACCAGCAGAGATCGTACGGGAAATGAAAAACTGTTTTTT. It translates to CATSRDRTGNEKLFF.

This chain uses TRBV7-6 with TRBJ2-3, with 8 bases matching TRBD1. From germline, CDR1 is SGHVS and CDR2 FNYEAQ. The CDR3 contains 16 residues. V shed 2 bases, J shed 3 bases, and the junction held 7 bases outside the gene matches. The CDR3 region is CASSLQGARSTDTQYF. The DNA of the CDR3 is TGTGCCAGCAGCTTACAGGGGGCGCGGTCAACAGATACGCAGTATTTT.

V and J are TRBV27 and TRBJ2-3, with 10 bases identical to TRBD2. Germline CDR1 MNHEY, CDR2 SMNVEV (reference sequence). CDR3 length: 15 residues. After removal of 5 bases from V and 4 bases from J, the junction contained 6 bases not matched to a gene. The CDR3, as DNA: TGTGCCAGCAGTCTAGCGGGGGCCACCCCAGATACGCAGTATTTT. Translating it yields CASSLAGATPDTQYF.

In this sample, this clone turned up once. J is TRBJ1-1 and V is TRBV7-3, with 7 bases lining up with TRBD1. This CDR3 contains 14 residues. CDR1 is SGHTA and CDR2 is FQGTGA in the germline V gene. V lost 2 bases, J lost 4 bases, and 4 bases stayed unmatched. CDR3 loop: CASSLDPGGTEAFF. The CDR3 DNA sequence: TGTGCCAGCAGCTTAGACCCAGGGGGCACTGAAGCTTTCTTT.

Notes on this clone: The sample carries other DNA sequences with the same CDR3. The chain links TRBV6-1 to TRBJ1-5; maybe TRBD1 (6 bases). Germline lookup yields CDR1 MNHNS and CDR2 SASEGT. This CDR3 spans 16 amino acids. Trimming removed 2 bases from V and 2 bases from J, with 13 bases in between. CDR3 nucleotides: TGTGCCAGCAGTGAATTGGGACATTTAGGCAATCAGCCCCAGCATTTT. Amino acid sequence: CASSELGHLGNQPQHF.

This chain joins TRBV9 and TRBJ1-2, with 7 nucleotides matching TRBD1. V lost 0 bases to trimming and J lost 4 bases; unmatched junction nucleotides: 3. The CDR3 spans 14 residues. Germline V gene lookup returns CDR1 SGDLS and CDR2 YYNGEE. In nucleotides, the CDR3 is TGTGCCAGCAGCGTAGGACAGGGAGGCTATGGCTACACCTTC. It yields the protein CASSVGQGGYGYTF. Based on the CDR3 plus reference TRBV9 and TRBJ1-2, the full variable domain is DSGVTQTPKHLITATGQRVTLRCSPRSGDLSVYWYQQSLDQGLQFLIQYYNGEERAKGNILERFSAQQFPDLHSELNLSSLELGDSALYFCASSVGQGGYGYTFGSGTRLTVV.

This clone has only a few counts. The V call is TRBV25-1, the J call TRBJ1-6; D may be TRBD1 (6 bases). Germline V CDR1 and CDR2: MGHDK, SYGVNS. Trimming removed 3 bases at V and 9 bases at J, with 12 bases between. The CDR3 has 14 residues. The chain's CDR3 is CASSDNHRVSPLHF. The CDR3 nucleotides are TGTGCCAGCAGTGACAATCACAGGGTTTCACCCCTCCACTTT. Combining the CDR3 with reference TRBV25-1 and TRBJ1-6 gives the whole variable domain EADIYQTPRYLVIGTGKKITLECSQTMGHDKMYWYQQDPGMELHLIHYSYGVNSTEKGDLSSESTVSRIRTEHFPLTLESARPSHTSQYLCASSDNHRVSPLHFGNGTRLTVT.

This clone was seen only a few times. The chain employs TRBV6-5 and TRBJ1-4; tentatively, D is TRBD1 (6 bases). The germline gives CDR1 MNHEY, CDR2 SVGAGI. V lost 4 bases, J lost 7 bases, and 16 bases lay in between. This CDR3 region has 15 residues. This CDR3 is CASSSPQQGSEKLFF. DNA of the CDR3: TGTGCCAGCAGTTCCCCTCAGCAGGGGAGTGAAAAACTGTTTTTT.

V gene TRBV5-1 combines with J gene TRBJ2-1; 12 bases line up with TRBD2. The V and J ends lost 0 bases and 9 bases, in that order; junction bases with no gene match: 4. Germline values: CDR1 SGHRS, CDR2 YFSETQ. The CDR3 totals 15 residues. The CDR3 region has the DNA TGCGCCAGCAGCTTGGGGCTAGCGGGGGGGATTGAGCAGTTCTTC. Encoded protein: CASSLGLAGGIEQFF.

The chain couples TRBV19 to TRBJ2-7; the match to TRBD2 covers 7 bases. With 10 bases clipped from V and 3 bases from J, the junction kept 9 bases outside the gene matches. The CDR3 has 13 amino acids. CDR1 is LNHDA, CDR2 SQIVND, per germline (reference sequence). The CDR3 nucleotides are TGTGCCACCAAGGGCGGGGGAATCTACGAGCAGTACTTC. It codes for CATKGGGIYEQYF. The variable domain in full, with the rest retrieved from reference TRBV19 and TRBJ2-7, is DGGITQSPKYLFRKEGQNVTLSCEQNLNHDAMYWYRQDPGQGLRLIYYSQIVNDFQKGDIAEGYSVSREKKESFPLTVTSAQKNPTAFYLCATKGGGIYEQYFGPGTRLTVT.

J is TRBJ1-5 and V is TRBV27; 9 bases agree with TRBD1. J gave up 4 bases and V 5 bases, and 3 bases lay outside the gene matches. The CDR3 runs to 14 residues. From germline, CDR1 is MNHEY and CDR2 SMNVEV (reference sequence). The CDR3: CASSIGTGNQPQHF. In DNA form, the CDR3 reads TGTGCCAGCAGTATCGGGACAGGGAATCAGCCCCAGCATTTT.

V and J are TRBV5-1 and TRBJ2-2, with TRBD1 matching 7 bases. The germline V gene has CDR1 SGHRS and CDR2 YFSETQ. This CDR3 is 15 amino acids long. Losses at the gene ends were 1 base for V and 2 bases for J; bases not matched to a gene: 2. The CDR3 sequence is CASSLWTGNTGELFF. The CDR3 region has the DNA TGCGCCAGCAGCTTGTGGACAGGTAACACCGGGGAGCTGTTTTTT.

The chain recombines TRBV5-8 with TRBJ2-1; 7 bases are shared with TRBD1. The V segment lost 0 bases and the J segment 8 bases; nucleotides outside the gene matches: 5. This CDR3 spans 14 amino acids. Germline loops: CDR1 SGHTS, CDR2 YDEGEE. The CDR3 DNA follows: TGTGCCAGCAGCTTGGGACAGGGTAACGATGAGCAGTTCTTC. This sequence encodes CASSLGQGNDEQFF.

This sequence joins TRBV6-4 and TRBJ2-3, with 8 bases aligning to TRBD1. Trimming at V came to 4 bases and at J to 6 bases, leaving 9 bases not matched to a gene. CDR1 MRHNA and CDR2 SNTAGT come from the germline V gene. CDR3 length: 15 residues. CDR3 protein: CASSGSGGLTDTQYF. DNA for the CDR3: TGTGCCAGCAGTGGTTCAGGGGGCCTGACTGATACGCAGTATTTT.

This chain joins TRBV10-3 and TRBJ1-5, with D unclear. Per germline, CDR1 ENHRY and CDR2 SYGVKD. CDR3 length equals 15 residues. V gave up 4 bases and J gave up 2 bases, with 12 bases separating them. For the CDR3, the DNA is TGTGCCATCAGTGGCGAAGAGGGAGGCAATCAGCCCCAGCATTTT. Its protein is CAISGEEGGNQPQHF.

Only one count was recorded for this clone. V and J are TRBV6-1 and TRBJ1-2; 7 positions match TRBD1. The ends lost 0 bases at V and 6 bases at J; junction bases unmatched: 7. The CDR3 covers 15 residues. Germline-derived CDR1 and CDR2 are MNHNS and SASEGT. For the CDR3, the DNA is TGTGCCAGCAGTGAAGCACACAGGGGATGGGATGGCTACACCTTC. It translates to CASSEAHRGWDGYTF.

This chain joins TRBV6-5 and TRBJ1-4; 7 nucleotides match TRBD1. Germline V gene data show CDR1 as MNHEY and CDR2 as SVGAGI. There are 13 residues in the CDR3. V lost 6 bases to trimming and J lost 8 bases; unmatched junction nucleotides: 6. The DNA of the CDR3 is TGTGCCAGCAGAACAGGGGCGGAGGAAAAACTGTTTTTT. Residues: CASRTGAEEKLFF.

This clone appeared a single time. The V gene is TRBV28, the J gene TRBJ1-1, with D unclear. V lost 10 bases to trimming and J lost 4 bases, with 13 bases between them. The length of the CDR3 is 12 residues. Germline V gene sequence: CDR1 MDHEN, CDR2 SYDVKM. CDR3 DNA sequence: TGTGCCACCCGGGAAGTTGTCACTGAAGCTTTCTTT. It specifies CATREVVTEAFF.

The V call is TRBV13, the J call TRBJ1-1; D is unresolved. V was shortened by 5 bases and J by 1 base, with 17 bases between the two germline ends. The germline CDR1 and CDR2 sequences are PRHDT and FYEKMQ (reference sequence). The CDR3 sequence is 16 residues long. Here the CDR3 reads CASSPAAGKKNTEAFF. The CDR3 nucleotides are TGTGCCAGCAGCCCCGCGGCGGGAAAAAAGAACACTGAAGCTTTCTTT.

This clone was picked up a small number of times. This chain links TRBV27 with TRBJ1-5; D possibly corresponds to TRBD1 (6 bases). Trimming removed 4 bases from V and 0 bases from J, with 16 bases in between. Per germline, CDR1 MNHEY and CDR2 SMNVEV (reference sequence). The CDR3 runs 17 residues. The CDR3, as DNA: TGTGCCAGCAGTTCCAGGGGAGGGCCGTATAGCAATCAGCCCCAGCATTTT. Protein sequence: CASSSRGGPYSNQPQHF.

The chain is built from TRBV9 and TRBJ2-5; D may be TRBD2 (6 bases). Between the trimmed V and J ends, which lost 6 bases and 5 bases, there was a span of 20 bases. The germline V gene has CDR1 SGDLS and CDR2 YYNGEE. The length of the CDR3 is 15 residues. The CDR3 nucleotides are TGTGCCAGCACGCCCTCATCGGGAGTAATGGAGACCCAGTACTTC. Its translation: CASTPSSGVMETQYF.

The V call is TRBV5-1, the J call TRBJ2-1; no clear D. This CDR3 comprises 13 residues. Deletions cut 1 base from V and 4 bases from J, with 6 bases between. The germline V gene encodes CDR1 SGHRS and CDR2 YFSETQ. The CDR3 sequence: CASSLSQYNEQFF. CDR3 sequence (DNA): TGCGCCAGCAGCTTGTCCCAATACAATGAGCAGTTCTTC.

The chain recombines TRBV5-4 with TRBJ2-1, with D possibly TRBD2 on 6 matching bases. V was trimmed by 1 base and J by 4 bases, leaving 15 bases between them. The germline gives CDR1 SGHNT, CDR2 YYREEE (reference sequence). The CDR3 has 16 amino acids. This CDR3 reads CASSLFYGRTYNEQFF. The CDR3 DNA is TGTGCCAGCAGCTTGTTCTACGGGAGAACGTACAATGAGCAGTTCTTC.

This chain uses TRBV11-2 with TRBJ1-5; D unresolved. Germline V gene data show CDR1 as SGHAT and CDR2 as FQNNGV. The CDR3 consists of 13 residues. Trimming took 5 bases from V and 4 from J, leaving 9 bases between them. As DNA, the CDR3 is TGTGCCAGCAGCCCCAGGTTTAATCAGCCCCAGCATTTT. Its translation is CASSPRFNQPQHF.

The rearrangement links TRBV27 to TRBJ1-2; the D gene is possibly TRBD1 (6 bases). Trimming pared 6 bases from V and 13 bases from J, leaving 24 bases between. The CDR3 contains 14 residues. CDR1 MNHEY and CDR2 SMNVEV come from the germline V gene (reference sequence). CDR3 DNA sequence: TGTGCCAGCAGGGGGGATGTTGAGGGGGTGGCGTGCACCTTC. Its protein is CASRGDVEGVACTF.

This clone was seen more than once but under ten times. The chain is built from TRBV6-1 and TRBJ2-3, with TRBD2 matching 7 bases. CDR1 is MNHNS, CDR2 SASEGT, per germline. The CDR3 is 11 residues long. The CDR3, as DNA: TGTGCAGGTCGGGGGGCAGATACGCAGTATTTT. This sequence encodes CAGRGADTQYF.

V gene TRBV28 combines with J gene TRBJ2-1; D is possibly TRBD2 (5 bases). The CDR3 loop spans 16 amino acids. The germline V and J ends were trimmed by 3 bases and 6 bases, with 18 bases remaining between them. Germline V CDR1 and CDR2: MDHEN, SYDVKM. The CDR3 loop reads CASSLVAGGRPNEQFF. Here the CDR3 DNA reads TGTGCCAGCAGTTTGGTGGCCGGAGGCAGGCCCAATGAGCAGTTCTTC.

This clone showed up just a few times. V gene TRBV5-4 combines with J gene TRBJ2-1, with D hard to call. CDR1 SGHNT and CDR2 YYREEE come from the germline V gene (reference sequence). V dropped 0 bases and J dropped 10 bases, with 8 bases sitting between them. The CDR3 is made up of 12 amino acids. CDR3 DNA: TGTGCCAGCAGCTTGGGGAGCCTCGAGCAGTTCTTC. This sequence encodes CASSLGSLEQFF. Complete variable domain (other parts from reference TRBV5-4 and TRBJ2-1): ETGVTQSPTHLIKTRGQQVTLRCSSQSGHNTVSWYQQALGQGPQFIFQYYREEENGRGNFPPRFSGLQFPNYSSELNVNALELDDSALYLCASSLGSLEQFFGPGTRLTVL.

The chain recombines TRBV6-5 with TRBJ2-5; 10 nucleotides agree with TRBD2. This CDR3 is built from 14 residues. Germline assignment: CDR1 MNHEY and CDR2 SVGAGI. J was trimmed by 5 bases and V by 6 bases; bases with no gene match: 6. In nucleotides, the CDR3 is TGTGCCAGCAGAACCGGGACTAGCGCGGAGACCCAGTACTTC. Translating gives CASRTGTSAETQYF.

The chain links TRBV19 to TRBJ2-1; possibly TRBD2 for D (5 bases). This CDR3 contains 14 residues. Germline CDR1 and CDR2: LNHDA and SQIVND (reference sequence). V dropped 1 base and J dropped 7 bases, with 11 bases sitting between them. DNA for the CDR3: TGTGCCAGTAGTATAGTGAGGTCGGGGAATGAGCAGTTCTTC. It yields the protein CASSIVRSGNEQFF.

The chain joins TRBV28 to TRBJ2-5, with 12 bases fitting TRBD2. The CDR3 has 15 amino acids. V was clipped by 6 bases and J by 2 bases; unmatched bases: 4. Germline assignment: CDR1 MDHEN and CDR2 SYDVKM. CDR3 amino acids: CASRGGTSGQETQYF. The CDR3, as DNA: TGTGCCAGCAGGGGCGGGACTAGCGGGCAAGAGACCCAGTACTTC.